The sample holds a few counts of the clone carrying this T cell receptor beta chain. What it binds is unknown. This sample's time point: newly diagnosed GD, antithyroid drugs for less than 3 months. The TCR library was made from RNA that had been extracted from PBMCs in TRIzol. Library construction for TCR beta used iRepertoire HTBI primers and Arm-PCR of CDR3 regions. Each CDR3 protein gets one entry after TCRdb re-called the multiplex PCR reads with MiXCR. In the table there are about 420,000 distinct CDR3 sequences, about 15% of which are singletons. This entry is derived from a study of regulatory T cells in long-lasting Graves disease. Study results and caveats: The small sample size may have reduced accuracy. The study found persistent patients shared more public clonotypes (roughly 2,800) than new patients (around 1,000).

CDR1 is LNHDA and CDR2 is SQIVND in the germline V gene (reference sequence). V shed 6 bases and J 2 bases; nucleotides not matched to a gene: 9. The CDR3 extends over 16 amino acids. The sample was also linked to a second study, of T cells in Graves' hyperthyroidism and ophthalmopathy.

Sequenced material: peripheral blood mononuclear cells (PBMCs), taken at new diagnosis, from a patient treated with antithyroid drugs. The chain is built from TRBV19 and TRBJ2-3, with TRBD2 matching 9 bases. The TCR was taken from a woman aged 18-29 years with Graves disease. The CDR3: CASSTDEREVTDTQYF. CDR3 DNA sequence: TGTGCCAGTAGCACCGATGAGCGGGAGGTCACAGATACGCAGTATTTT.